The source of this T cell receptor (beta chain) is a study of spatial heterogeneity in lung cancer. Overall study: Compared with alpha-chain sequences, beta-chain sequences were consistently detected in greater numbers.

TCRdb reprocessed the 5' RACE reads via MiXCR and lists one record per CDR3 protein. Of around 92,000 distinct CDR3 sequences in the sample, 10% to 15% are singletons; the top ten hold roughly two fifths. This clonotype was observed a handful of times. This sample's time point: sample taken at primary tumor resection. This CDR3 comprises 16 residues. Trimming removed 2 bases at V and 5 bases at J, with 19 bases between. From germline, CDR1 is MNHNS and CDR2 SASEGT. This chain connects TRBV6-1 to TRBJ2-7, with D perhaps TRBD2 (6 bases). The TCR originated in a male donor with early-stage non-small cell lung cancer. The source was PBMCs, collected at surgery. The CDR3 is CASSERLGLFVDEQYF. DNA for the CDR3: TGTGCCAGCAGTGAAAGGCTTGGACTATTCGTGGACGAGCAGTACTTC.